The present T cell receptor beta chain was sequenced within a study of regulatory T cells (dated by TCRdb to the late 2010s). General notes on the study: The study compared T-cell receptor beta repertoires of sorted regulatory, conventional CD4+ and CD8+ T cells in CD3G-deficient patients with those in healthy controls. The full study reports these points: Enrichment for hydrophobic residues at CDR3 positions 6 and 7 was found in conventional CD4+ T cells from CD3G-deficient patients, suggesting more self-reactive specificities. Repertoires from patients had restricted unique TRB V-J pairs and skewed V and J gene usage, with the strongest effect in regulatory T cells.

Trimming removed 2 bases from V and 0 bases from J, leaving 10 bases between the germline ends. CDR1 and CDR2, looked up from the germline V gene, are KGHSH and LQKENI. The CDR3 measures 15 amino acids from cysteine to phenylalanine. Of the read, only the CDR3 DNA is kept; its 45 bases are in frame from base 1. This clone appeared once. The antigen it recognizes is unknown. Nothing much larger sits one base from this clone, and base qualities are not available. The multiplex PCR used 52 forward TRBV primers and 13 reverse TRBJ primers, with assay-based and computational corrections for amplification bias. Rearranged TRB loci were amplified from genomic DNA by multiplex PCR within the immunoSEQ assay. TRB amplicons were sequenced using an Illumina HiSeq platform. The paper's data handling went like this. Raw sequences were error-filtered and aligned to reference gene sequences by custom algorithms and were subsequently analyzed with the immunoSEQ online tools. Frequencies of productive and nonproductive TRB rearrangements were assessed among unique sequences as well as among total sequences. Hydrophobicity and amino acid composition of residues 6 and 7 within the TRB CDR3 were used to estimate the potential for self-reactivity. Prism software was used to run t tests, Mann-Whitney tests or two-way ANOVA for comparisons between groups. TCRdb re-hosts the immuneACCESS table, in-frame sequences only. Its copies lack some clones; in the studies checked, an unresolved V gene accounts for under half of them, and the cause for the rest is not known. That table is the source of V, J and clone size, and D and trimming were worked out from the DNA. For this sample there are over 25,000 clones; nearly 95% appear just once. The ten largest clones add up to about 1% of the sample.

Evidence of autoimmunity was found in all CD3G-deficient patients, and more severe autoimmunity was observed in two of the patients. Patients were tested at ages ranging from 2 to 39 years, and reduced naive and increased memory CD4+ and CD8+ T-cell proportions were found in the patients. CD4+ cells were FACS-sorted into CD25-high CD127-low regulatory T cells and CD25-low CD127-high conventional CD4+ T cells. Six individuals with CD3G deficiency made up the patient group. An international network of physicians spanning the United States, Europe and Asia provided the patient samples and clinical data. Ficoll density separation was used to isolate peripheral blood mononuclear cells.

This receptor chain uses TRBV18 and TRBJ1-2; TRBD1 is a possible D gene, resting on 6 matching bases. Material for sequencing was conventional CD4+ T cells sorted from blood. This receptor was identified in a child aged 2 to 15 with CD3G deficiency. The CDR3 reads CASSPLGASNYGYTF. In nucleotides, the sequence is TGTGCCAGCTCACCATTGGGGGCCTCTAACTATGGCTACACCTTC.